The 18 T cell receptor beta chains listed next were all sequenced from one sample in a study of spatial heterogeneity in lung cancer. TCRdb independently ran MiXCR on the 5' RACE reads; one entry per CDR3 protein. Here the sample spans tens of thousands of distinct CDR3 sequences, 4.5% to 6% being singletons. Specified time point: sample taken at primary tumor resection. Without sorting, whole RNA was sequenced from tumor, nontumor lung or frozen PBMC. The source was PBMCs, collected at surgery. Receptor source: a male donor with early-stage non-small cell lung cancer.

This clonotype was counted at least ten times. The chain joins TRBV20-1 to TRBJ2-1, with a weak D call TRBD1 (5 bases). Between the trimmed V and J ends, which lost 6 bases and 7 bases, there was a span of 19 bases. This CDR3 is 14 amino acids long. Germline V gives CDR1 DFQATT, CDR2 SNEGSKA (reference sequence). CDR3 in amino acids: CSAPTQGSRNEQFF. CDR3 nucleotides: TGCAGTGCCCCCACCCAGGGTTCCAGGAATGAGCAGTTCTTC.

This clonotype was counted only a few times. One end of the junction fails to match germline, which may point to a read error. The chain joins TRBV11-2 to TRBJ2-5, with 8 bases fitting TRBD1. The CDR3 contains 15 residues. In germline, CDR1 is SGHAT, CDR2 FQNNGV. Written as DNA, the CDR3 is TGTGTCAGCACCCGCGGGACAGGAGGCGGAGAGACCCAGTACTTC. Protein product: CVSTRGTGGGETQYF.

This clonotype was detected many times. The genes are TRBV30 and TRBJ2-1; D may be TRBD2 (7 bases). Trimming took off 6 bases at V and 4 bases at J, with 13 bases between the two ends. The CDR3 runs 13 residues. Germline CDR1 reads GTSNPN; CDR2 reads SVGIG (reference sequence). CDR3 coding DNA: TGTGCCTGCTCAGGGGAGGGGTACAATGAGCAGTTCTTC. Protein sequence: CACSGEGYNEQFF.

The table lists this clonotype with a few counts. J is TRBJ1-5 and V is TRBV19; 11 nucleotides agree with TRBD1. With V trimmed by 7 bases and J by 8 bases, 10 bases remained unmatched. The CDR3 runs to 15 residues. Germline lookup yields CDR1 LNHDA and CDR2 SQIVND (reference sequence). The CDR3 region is CASKESWTGGEPQHF. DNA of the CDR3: TGTGCCAGTAAGGAATCATGGACAGGGGGCGAGCCCCAGCATTTT. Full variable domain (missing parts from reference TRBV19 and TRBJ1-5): DGGITQSPKYLFRKEGQNVTLSCEQNLNHDAMYWYRQDPGQGLRLIYYSQIVNDFQKGDIAEGYSVSREKKESFPLTVTSAQKNPTAFYLCASKESWTGGEPQHFGDGTRLSIL.

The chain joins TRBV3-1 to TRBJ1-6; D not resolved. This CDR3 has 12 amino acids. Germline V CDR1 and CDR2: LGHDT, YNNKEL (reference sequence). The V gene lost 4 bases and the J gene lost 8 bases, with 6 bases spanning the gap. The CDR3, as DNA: TGTGCCAGCAGCCCTCCGGATTCACCCCTCCACTTT. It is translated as CASSPPDSPLHF.

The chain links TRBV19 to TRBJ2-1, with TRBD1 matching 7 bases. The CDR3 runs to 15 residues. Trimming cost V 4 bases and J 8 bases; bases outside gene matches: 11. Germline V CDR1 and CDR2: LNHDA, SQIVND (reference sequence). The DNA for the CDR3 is TGTGCCAGTAGTACCAGACAGGGCTTTCGGGATGAGCAGTTCTTC. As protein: CASSTRQGFRDEQFF. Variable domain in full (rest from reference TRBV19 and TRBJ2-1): DGGITQSPKYLFRKEGQNVTLSCEQNLNHDAMYWYRQDPGQGLRLIYYSQIVNDFQKGDIAEGYSVSREKKESFPLTVTSAQKNPTAFYLCASSTRQGFRDEQFFGPGTRLTVL.

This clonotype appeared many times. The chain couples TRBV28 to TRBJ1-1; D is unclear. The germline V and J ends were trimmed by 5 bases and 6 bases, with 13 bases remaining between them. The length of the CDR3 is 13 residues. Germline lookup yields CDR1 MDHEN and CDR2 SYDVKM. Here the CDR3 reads CASSPANPAEAFF. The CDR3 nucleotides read TGTGCCAGCAGTCCTGCCAATCCCGCTGAAGCTTTCTTT.

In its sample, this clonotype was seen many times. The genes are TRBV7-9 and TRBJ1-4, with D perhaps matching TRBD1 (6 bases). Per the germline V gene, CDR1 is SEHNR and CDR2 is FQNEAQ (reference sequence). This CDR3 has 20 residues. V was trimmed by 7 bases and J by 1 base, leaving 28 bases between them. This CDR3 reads CASTYFPRGGWDLTNEKLFF. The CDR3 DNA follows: TGTGCCAGCACCTACTTCCCGAGAGGGGGTTGGGACCTAACTAATGAAAAACTGTTTTTT. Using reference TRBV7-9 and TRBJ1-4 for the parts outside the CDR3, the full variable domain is DTGVSQNPRHKITKRGQNVTFRCDPISEHNRLYWYRQTLGQGPEFLTYFQNEAQLEKSRLLSDRFSAERPKGSFSTLEIQRTEQGDSAMYLCASTYFPRGGWDLTNEKLFFGSGTQLSVL.

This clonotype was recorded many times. CDR3 in amino acids: CASSEETQYF. CDR3 nucleotides: TGTGCCAGCTCAGAAGAGACCCAGTACTTC. The rearrangement joins TRBV6-6 to TRBJ2-5; D not resolved. The CDR3 length is 10 residues. The V and J ends lost 8 bases and 3 bases respectively, with 4 bases between them. Germline V gives CDR1 MNHNY, CDR2 SVGAGI (reference sequence).

The CDR3 is CASRPRAGAEGANVLTF. The CDR3 region has the DNA TGTGCCAGCAGACCGAGGGCGGGGGCCGAAGGGGCCAACGTCCTGACTTTC. V and J are TRBV12-3 or TRBV12-4 and TRBJ2-6, with D possibly TRBD2 on 7 matching bases. V was cut by 6 bases and J by 4 bases, with 19 bases left in between. This CDR3 has 17 residues.

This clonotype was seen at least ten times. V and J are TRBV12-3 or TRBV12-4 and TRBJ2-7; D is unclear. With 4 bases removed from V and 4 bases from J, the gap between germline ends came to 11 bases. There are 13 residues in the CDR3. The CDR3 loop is CASSSGLYYEQYF. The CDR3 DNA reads TGTGCCAGCAGTTCCGGCCTCTATTACGAGCAGTACTTC.

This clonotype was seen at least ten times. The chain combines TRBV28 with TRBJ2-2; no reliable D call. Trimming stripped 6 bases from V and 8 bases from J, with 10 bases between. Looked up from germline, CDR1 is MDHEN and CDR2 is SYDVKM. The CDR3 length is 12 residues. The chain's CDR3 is CASSLRVGELFF. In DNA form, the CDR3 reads TGTGCCAGCAGCCTCCGCGTTGGGGAGCTGTTTTTT.

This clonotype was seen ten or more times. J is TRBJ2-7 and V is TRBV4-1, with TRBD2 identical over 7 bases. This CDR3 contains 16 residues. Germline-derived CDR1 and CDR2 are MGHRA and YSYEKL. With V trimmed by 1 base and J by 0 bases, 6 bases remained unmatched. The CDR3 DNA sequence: TGCGCCAGCAGCCAAGGGGGAGGGATTAGCTCCTACGAGCAGTACTTC. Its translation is CASSQGGGISSYEQYF.

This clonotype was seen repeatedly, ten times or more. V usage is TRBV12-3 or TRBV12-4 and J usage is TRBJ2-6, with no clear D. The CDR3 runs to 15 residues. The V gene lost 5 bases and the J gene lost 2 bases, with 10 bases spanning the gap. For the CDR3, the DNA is TGTGCCAGCAGTCCCCAGTGGGCTGGGGCCAACGTCCTGACTTTC. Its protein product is CASSPQWAGANVLTF.

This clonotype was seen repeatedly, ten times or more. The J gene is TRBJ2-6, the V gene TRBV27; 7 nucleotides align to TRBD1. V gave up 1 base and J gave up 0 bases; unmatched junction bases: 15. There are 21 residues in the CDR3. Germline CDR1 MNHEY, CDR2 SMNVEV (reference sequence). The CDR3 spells CASSLYRPGDRVVSGANVLTF. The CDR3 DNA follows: TGTGCCAGCAGTTTATATCGACCCGGTGACAGGGTCGTCTCTGGGGCCAACGTCCTGACTTTC.

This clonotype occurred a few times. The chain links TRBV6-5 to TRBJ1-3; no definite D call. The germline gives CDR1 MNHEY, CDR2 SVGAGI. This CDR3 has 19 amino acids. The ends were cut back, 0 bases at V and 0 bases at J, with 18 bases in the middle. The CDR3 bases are TGTGCCAGCAGTTACTCGTATAATATAGGAGGATTCTCTGGAAACACCATATATTTT. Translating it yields CASSYSYNIGGFSGNTIYF.

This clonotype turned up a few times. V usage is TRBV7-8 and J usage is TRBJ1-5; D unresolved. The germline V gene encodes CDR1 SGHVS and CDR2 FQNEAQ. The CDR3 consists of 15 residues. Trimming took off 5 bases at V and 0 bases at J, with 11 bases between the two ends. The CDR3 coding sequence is TGTGCCAGCAGCCCCGGTCGAGTTAGCAATCAGCCCCAGCATTTT. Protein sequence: CASSPGRVSNQPQHF.

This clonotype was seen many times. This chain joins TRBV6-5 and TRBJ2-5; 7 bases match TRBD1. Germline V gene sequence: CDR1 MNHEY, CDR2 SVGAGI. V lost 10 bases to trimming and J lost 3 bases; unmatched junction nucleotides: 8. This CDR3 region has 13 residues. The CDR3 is CATRQGREETQYF. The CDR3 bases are TGTGCCACCCGACAGGGACGAGAAGAGACCCAGTACTTC.